This T cell receptor (beta chain) was profiled in a study of cytomegalovirus exposure and HLA in healthy donors. Study-wide background: Early release data held 85 million to 95 million unique TCRs from HLA-typed donors. Among the roughly 430 genotyped donors, 65% to 85% were placed in the Caucasian-associated ancestry cluster. Whole-study results and caveats: Likely technical artifact: a cluster of highly shared sequence variants. TCR beta V- and J-gene trimming was later associated with a missense DCLRE1C variant.

Notes on this clone: The antigen remains unidentified.

Germline V gene sequence: CDR1 LGHNA, CDR2 YNFKEQ. This CDR3 is built from 16 residues. V dropped 3 bases and J dropped 2; count of bases not matched to a gene: 7. The PCR had 60 Vbeta and 13 Jbeta primers. Assay used: immunoSEQ multiplex PCR; TCRdb lists only in-frame clones, some missing. Altogether about 38,000 clones are present, around three fifths being singletons, with the ten largest covering 18%. This sequence joins TRBV4-2 and TRBJ1-2; 9 nucleotides line up with TRBD1. This clonotype was sampled from a man aged 50 to 60 in good health and CMV-seropositive. Sequenced material: PBMCs. This CDR3 is CASSQDPGQGNYGYTF. CDR3 bases: TGTGCCAGCAGCCAGGACCCGGGACAGGGAAACTATGGCTACACCTTC.